One T cell receptor beta chain is described in this entry. The CDR3 runs 15 residues. V lost 6 bases and J 3 bases, leaving 15 bases between the germline ends. Germline values: CDR1 MNHEY, CDR2 SMNVEV (reference sequence). The data are from a study of blood T cell repertoires in COVID-19. Study information: Samples taken during acute and convalescent COVID-19 were collected in the United States, Italy and Spain. From T cells, B-cell-depleted T cells, or PBMCs came the material, which was cDNA or gDNA.

Authors' processing steps: Reference gene primers were amplified, and this amplification served to estimate nucleated cell counts. Assay used: immunoSEQ multiplex PCR; TCRdb lists only in-frame clones, some missing. V and J calls plus clone size are reproduced from that table; the DNA served to infer D and trimming. Altogether 450,000 to 500,000 clones are present, around 85% being singletons, with the ten largest covering approximately 3.4%. Source material: peripheral blood. The V and J genes are TRBV27 and TRBJ1-5; D remains ambiguous. This clonotype was obtained from a human donor in a cohort sampled during active COVID-19. The CDR3 DNA reads TGTGCCAGCAGCCCTATTTCAGGCCTCAATCAGCCCCAGCATTTT. As protein: CASSPISGLNQPQHF.